The clone carrying this T cell receptor beta chain occurred once. A read error may be the cause here, since a much bigger clone is one base away. As originally analysed: Amplifying reference gene primers gave estimates of nucleated cell counts. Generated by immunoSEQ multiplex PCR, the TCRdb table keeps only in-frame clones and is missing some. D and trimming come from the DNA, and the V and J calls and clone size come from that table. The table has some 35,000 clones, approximately 91% seen once; the top ten hold 30% to 35%. This sample stems from a study of blood T cell repertoires in COVID-19. The wider study: Some COVID-19 samples were acute and others convalescent; all came from the United States, Italy and Spain. T cells, B-cell-depleted T cells, or PBMCs supplied cDNA or gDNA.

CDR1 is MRHNA, CDR2 SNTAGT, per germline. The CDR3 is 14 amino acids. Trimming took 5 bases from V and 3 from J; bases not matched to a gene: 4. The chain combines TRBV6-4 with TRBJ1-2; 9 nucleotides agree with TRBD1. The origin of this receptor is a man between 65 and 85 years old with active COVID-19. The sequenced sample was peripheral blood. CDR3 DNA sequence: TGTGCCAGCAGTCCGGGACAGGGACACTATGGCTACACCTTC. Protein sequence: CASSPGQGHYGYTF.